This T cell receptor (beta chain) was found in a study of beta chain features in type 1 diabetes. Points on this clone: Its specificity is unknown.

Study-level findings and limits: All four CD4+ subsets from Type 1 diabetes patients carried moderately but significantly shorter TCRB CDR3s. Small HLA sub-analyses could not settle whether HLA shapes TCRB rearrangement.

What was sequenced were expressed TCRB transcripts, since all of the isolated RNA had been reverse transcribed. Only in-frame clones appear in the TCRdb table, and some are missing; sequencing was by immunoSEQ multiplex PCR. This sample has tens of thousands of clones, with roughly two fifths found just once. Central memory, naive, regulatory and stem cell-like memory CD4+ cells were sorted by CD45RO/CCR7/CD25/CD127/CD95/CD27. Each sorted population was over 95% pure. V dropped 0 bases and J dropped 5 bases, with 15 bases sitting between them. Germline CDR1 reads SGHKS; CDR2 reads YYEKEE (reference sequence). The CDR3 runs to 15 residues.

This clonotype was sampled from a man younger than 40 with type 1 diabetes. The sequenced material came from Tregs from blood. This chain connects TRBV5-5 to TRBJ2-7, with a weak D call TRBD1 (5 bases). CDR3 amino acids: CASSLEEAGLNEQYF. The CDR3 DNA reads TGTGCCAGCAGCTTGGAAGAGGCAGGGTTAAACGAGCAGTACTTC.